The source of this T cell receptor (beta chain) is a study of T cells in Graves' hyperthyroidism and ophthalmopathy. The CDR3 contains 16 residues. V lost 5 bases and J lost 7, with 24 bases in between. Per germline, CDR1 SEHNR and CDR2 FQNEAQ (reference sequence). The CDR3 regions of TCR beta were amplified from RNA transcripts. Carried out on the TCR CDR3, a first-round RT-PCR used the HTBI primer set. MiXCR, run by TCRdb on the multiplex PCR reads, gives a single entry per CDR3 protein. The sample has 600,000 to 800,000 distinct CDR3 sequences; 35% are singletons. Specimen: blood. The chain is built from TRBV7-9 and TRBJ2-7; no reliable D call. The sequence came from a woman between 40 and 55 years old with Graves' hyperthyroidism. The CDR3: CASSQGSFGPYNEQYF. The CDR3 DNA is TGTGCCAGCAGCCAAGGCTCTTTCGGGCCCTACAATGAGCAGTACTTC.